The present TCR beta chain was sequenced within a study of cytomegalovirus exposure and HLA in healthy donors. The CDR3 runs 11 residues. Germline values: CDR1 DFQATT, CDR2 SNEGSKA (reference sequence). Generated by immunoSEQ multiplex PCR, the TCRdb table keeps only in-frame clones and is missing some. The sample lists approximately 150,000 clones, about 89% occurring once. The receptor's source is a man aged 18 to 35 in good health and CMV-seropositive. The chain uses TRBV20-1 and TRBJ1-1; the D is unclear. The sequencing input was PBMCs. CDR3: CRGGSNTEAFF. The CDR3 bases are TGCAGAGGCGGGTCCAACACTGAAGCTTTCTTT.